The rows below give T cell receptor beta chains drawn from one sample of a study of CD8 T cells in Susac syndrome. TCRdb analysed the immunoSEQ multiplex PCR reads with MiXCR anew, one entry per CDR3 protein. The sample holds tens of thousands of distinct CDR3 sequences, 85% to 95% seen once. The sample taken for sequencing was CD8+ T cells from PBMCs. Every receptor here comes from a human donor with multiple sclerosis. Both conserved end residues are part of each CDR3. The D gene is left open where the match is weak. Only some rows state a clone size, as once, few, many or a class for expanded clones.

clone_size: once
d_call: .
j_call: TRBJ1-1
v_call: TRBV5-1
cdr3_nt: TGCGCCAGCAGCTTCTGGGACGCTGACACTGAAGCTTTCTTT
cdr3_aa: CASSFWDADTEAFF

clone_size: .
d_call: .
j_call: TRBJ1-1
v_call: TRBV5-1
cdr3_nt: TGCGCCAGCAGCGTGAGACACGAGAACACTGAAGCTTTCTTT
cdr3_aa: CASSVRHENTEAFF

clone_size: .
d_call: TRBD1
j_call: TRBJ1-2
v_call: TRBV7-2
cdr3_nt: TGTGCCAGCAGCCCCTACCGGACAGGGGGCCGCTATGGCTACACCTTC
cdr3_aa: CASSPYRTGGRYGYTF

clone_size: .
d_call: TRBD1
j_call: TRBJ2-1
v_call: TRBV15
cdr3_nt: TGTGCCACCAGCGGCGGGGGACAGGGGGCGAAGAGGGGGGATGAGCAGTTCTTC
cdr3_aa: CATSGGGQGAKRGDEQFF

clone_size: .
d_call: .
j_call: TRBJ2-7
v_call: TRBV14
cdr3_nt: TGTGCCAGCAGCCAAGAGGCTCTTAGGAACGAGCAGTACTTC
cdr3_aa: CASSQEALRNEQYF

clone_size: .
d_call: TRBD1
j_call: TRBJ1-5
v_call: TRBV6-1
cdr3_nt: TGTGCCAGCCACCGACAGGGCCGCAATCAGCCCCAGCATTTT
cdr3_aa: CASHRQGRNQPQHF

clone_size: .
d_call: TRBD2
j_call: TRBJ2-3
v_call: TRBV13
cdr3_nt: TGTGCCAGCAGCTCGGGACTAGCGATCTACACAGATACGCAGTATTTT
cdr3_aa: CASSSGLAIYTDTQYF

clone_size: .
d_call: .
j_call: TRBJ2-3
v_call: TRBV28
cdr3_nt: TGTGCCAGCAGTTACCCACTCATTCGGCTAGCAGGAAGCACAGATACGCAGTATTTT
cdr3_aa: CASSYPLIRLAGSTDTQYF

clone_size: .
d_call: TRBD1
j_call: TRBJ1-2
v_call: TRBV7-9
cdr3_nt: TGTGCCAGCAGCTCCGTGGTAGGGACAGGGGATGGCTACACCTTC
cdr3_aa: CASSSVVGTGDGYTF

clone_size: .
d_call: .
j_call: TRBJ1-2
v_call: TRBV20-1
cdr3_nt: TGCAGTGCTAGTGGCGAATCGGTAGATGGCTACACCTTC
cdr3_aa: CSASGESVDGYTF

clone_size: .
d_call: TRBD1
j_call: TRBJ2-1
v_call: TRBV5-1
cdr3_nt: TGCGCCAGCAGCTGGACAGGGAACAGTGAGCAGTTCTTC
cdr3_aa: CASSWTGNSEQFF

clone_size: .
d_call: TRBD2
j_call: TRBJ2-1
v_call: TRBV7-9
cdr3_nt: TGTGCCAGCAGCTTAATTGTTCGGGGGGGCCCGAATGAGCAGTTCTTC
cdr3_aa: CASSLIVRGGPNEQFF

clone_size: .
d_call: .
j_call: TRBJ1-2
v_call: TRBV30
cdr3_nt: TGTGCCTGGAGTGAAGGGTTTTTCTATGGCTACACCTTC
cdr3_aa: CAWSEGFFYGYTF

clone_size: .
d_call: .
j_call: TRBJ2-5
v_call: TRBV18
cdr3_nt: TGTGCCAGCTCATCGGATGAGGGCGTGGAGACCCAGTACTTC
cdr3_aa: CASSSDEGVETQYF

clone_size: .
d_call: TRBD1
j_call: TRBJ1-1
v_call: TRBV4-1
cdr3_nt: TGCGCCAGCAGCCAAGGGACAGGGTACACTGAAGCTTTCTTT
cdr3_aa: CASSQGTGYTEAFF

clone_size: .
d_call: .
j_call: TRBJ2-1
v_call: TRBV6-2/TRBV6-3
cdr3_nt: TGTGCCACCCGACTAGATGCCTACAATGAGCAGTTCTTC
cdr3_aa: CATRLDAYNEQFF

clone_size: .
d_call: .
j_call: TRBJ1-3
v_call: TRBV5-6
cdr3_nt: TGTGCCAGCAGCTTGCGAACAGACTCTGGAAACACCATATATTTT
cdr3_aa: CASSLRTDSGNTIYF

clone_size: .
d_call: .
j_call: TRBJ2-7
v_call: TRBV7-6
cdr3_nt: TGTGCCAGCAGCTTGGGGACATACGCGGGCGAGCAGTACTTC
cdr3_aa: CASSLGTYAGEQYF

clone_size: once
d_call: .
j_call: TRBJ1-3
v_call: TRBV20-1
cdr3_nt: TGCAGTGCTAGAGATTTCGAGGCAGCTGAAAACACCATATATTTT
cdr3_aa: CSARDFEAAENTIYF

clone_size: .
d_call: TRBD1
j_call: TRBJ2-2
v_call: TRBV9
cdr3_nt: TGTGCCAGCAGCTTAAGGAAGGGGACAGGAGTCACCGGGGAGCTGTTTTTT
cdr3_aa: CASSLRKGTGVTGELFF

clone_size: .
d_call: .
j_call: TRBJ2-5
v_call: TRBV5-6
cdr3_nt: TGTGCCAGCACCCTGGGCGGTACCCTGGAAACCCAGTACTTC
cdr3_aa: CASTLGGTLETQYF

clone_size: .
d_call: TRBD2
j_call: TRBJ2-7
v_call: TRBV7-2
cdr3_nt: TGTGCCAGCAGCCCACTAGCGGGGCTCACCTACGAGCAGTACTTC
cdr3_aa: CASSPLAGLTYEQYF

clone_size: .
d_call: .
j_call: TRBJ1-1
v_call: TRBV13
cdr3_nt: TGTGCCAGCAGCTTACAGGGGTTCACTGAAGCTTTCTTT
cdr3_aa: CASSLQGFTEAFF

clone_size: .
d_call: .
j_call: TRBJ1-2
v_call: TRBV7-9
cdr3_nt: TGTGCCAGCAGCTTAGGGTACGAGGGGCCCGACTATGGCTACACCTTC
cdr3_aa: CASSLGYEGPDYGYTF

clone_size: few
d_call: TRBD1
j_call: TRBJ1-1
v_call: TRBV19
cdr3_nt: TGTGCCAGTAGTCCCGGGACAGCCAACACTGAAGCTTTCTTT
cdr3_aa: CASSPGTANTEAFF